These 17 T cell receptor beta chains originate from one sample sequenced in a study of molecular identifiers for immune sequencing clone quantification. TCRdb re-derived calls from the PCR reads in MiXCR, one entry per CDR3 protein. The sample gives hundreds of thousands of distinct CDR3 sequences, nearly 20% of which show up once; around 0.86% is in the top ten. Input material: naive CD8+ T cells from blood, with Jurkat cell RNA spiked in. Subset: FACS-sorted CD8+CD4-CCR7+CD45RA+ naive T cells. These receptors were collected from a human donor in good health. Some libraries in this study had Jurkat cell RNA spiked in.

The chain is built from TRBV6-6 and TRBJ2-7; the match to TRBD2 covers 7 bases. The ends lost 1 base at V and 3 bases at J; junction bases unmatched: 18. CDR1 and CDR2 from the germline V gene are MNHNY and SVGAGI (reference sequence). The CDR3 has 19 residues. CDR3 bases: TGTGCCAGCAGTTACTTCAGGGTGGGGGGGACTACAACTCACTACGAGCAGTACTTC. Encoded protein: CASSYFRVGGTTTHYEQYF.

This clonotype was detected a few times. V gene TRBV9 combines with J gene TRBJ2-7; D gene unclear. V lost 0 bases, J lost 3 bases, and 4 bases lay in between. The CDR3 is 12 amino acids. Germline CDR1 and CDR2: SGDLS and YYNGEE. CDR3 in amino acids: CASSVVDYEQYF. The CDR3 region has the DNA TGTGCCAGCAGCGTAGTAGACTACGAGCAGTACTTC.

The chain joins TRBV5-3 to TRBJ1-5; 10 bases match TRBD1. TRBV5-3 belongs to the ORF category, with a function that is uncertain. With V trimmed by 9 bases and J by 5 bases, 17 bases remained unmatched. This CDR3 has 17 residues. The CDR3 sequence: CATRYWAGQGIYQPQHF. The CDR3, as DNA: TGTGCCACCCGGTACTGGGCGGGACAGGGGATTTATCAGCCCCAGCATTTT.

This clonotype has ten or more counts. The V and J genes are TRBV29-1 and TRBJ1-1; tentatively, D is TRBD1 (5 bases). The ends were cut back, 7 bases at V and 0 bases at J, with 12 bases in the middle. CDR1 is SQVTM and CDR2 is ANQGSEA in the germline V gene. CDR3 length: 13 residues. Written as DNA, the CDR3 is TGCAGCGCGGGAGGGGCTTTGAACACTGAAGCTTTCTTT. This translates into CSAGGALNTEAFF.

Turning to this clonotype: A single base separates this from a much larger clone, so it may be a read error. The genes are TRBV6-5 and TRBJ1-2; D is possibly TRBD1 (6 bases). CDR1 is MNHEY, CDR2 SVGAGI, per germline. Between the trimmed V and J ends, which lost 0 bases and 6 bases, there was a span of 14 bases. The CDR3 contains 15 residues. The CDR3 sequence is CASSYSGEGVDGYTF. CDR3 nucleotides: TGTGCCAGCAGTTACTCCGGGGAGGGGGTCGATGGCTACACCTTC.

Comments on this clonotype: A much larger clone lies one base from this, so it may be a read error. V is TRBV6-5 and J is TRBJ2-1; D not certain. Germline CDR1 is MNHEY and CDR2 is SVGAGI. This CDR3 contains 13 residues. This CDR3 is CASSYGRIGEQSF. In DNA, the CDR3 is TGTGCCAGCAGTTACGGACGGATCGGTGAGCAGTCCTTC.

Many counts were recorded for this clonotype. V is TRBV9 and J is TRBJ2-7; TRBD2 is a possible D gene (7 bases). The germline V gene has CDR1 SGDLS and CDR2 YYNGEE. V was shortened by 0 bases and J by 2 bases, with 12 bases between the two germline ends. The CDR3 consists of 15 residues. CDR3 in amino acids: CASSVADGGPYEQYF. CDR3 nucleotides: TGTGCCAGCAGCGTAGCTGACGGGGGGCCCTACGAGCAGTACTTC. Using reference TRBV9 and TRBJ2-7 for the parts outside the CDR3, the full variable domain is DSGVTQTPKHLITATGQRVTLRCSPRSGDLSVYWYQQSLDQGLQFLIQYYNGEERAKGNILERFSAQQFPDLHSELNLSSLELGDSALYFCASSVADGGPYEQYFGPGTRLTVT.

This clonotype has a count of ten or more. The V gene is TRBV15, the J gene TRBJ2-1; perhaps D is TRBD1 or TRBD2 (5 bases each). The germline V gene has CDR1 LNHNV and CDR2 YYDKDF (reference sequence). The CDR3 covers 13 residues. Between the trimmed V and J ends, which lost 5 bases and 7 bases, there was a span of 12 bases. The CDR3, as DNA: TGTGCCACCAGCTCCCGGGACGGGAATGAGCAGTTCTTC. Its translation is CATSSRDGNEQFF.

This clonotype was counted ten times or more. The chain recombines TRBV27 with TRBJ2-7; weak D call: TRBD2 (6 bases). V lost 6 bases, J lost 5 bases, and 14 bases lay in between. This CDR3 comprises 13 residues. CDR1 and CDR2 (germline): MNHEY, SMNVEV (reference sequence). The CDR3 DNA is TGTGCCAGCAGCCGGGGGACGGGCAACGAGCAGTACTTC. Protein product: CASSRGTGNEQYF.

Note on this clonotype: A much more abundant neighbour one base away suggests this may be a read error. The chain joins TRBV4-1 to TRBJ1-4; D remains ambiguous. CDR1 is MGHRA and CDR2 is YSYEKL in the germline V gene. Trimming removed 4 bases from V and 7 bases from J, with 10 bases in between. There are 13 residues in the CDR3. CDR3 DNA: TGCGCCAGCAGCCTAGTAGACGGTGAAAAACTGTTTTTT. Translation gives CASSLVDGEKLFF.

In this sample, this clonotype turned up many times. The rearrangement links TRBV29-1 to TRBJ2-5, with TRBD2 identical over 7 bases. Germline values: CDR1 SQVTM, CDR2 ANQGSEA. V lost 3 bases to trimming and J lost 5 bases; unmatched junction nucleotides: 9. This CDR3 spans 14 amino acids. The CDR3, as DNA: TGCAGCGTTGAGCTAGCGGTTTTATCCGAGACCCAGTACTTC. This gives the protein CSVELAVLSETQYF.

This clonotype has a handful of counts. The chain has TRBV9 and TRBJ2-7; no reliable D call. The CDR3 length is 15 residues. The V end lost 0 bases, the J end lost 1 base, and 11 bases lay between the germline ends. The germline V gene encodes CDR1 SGDLS and CDR2 YYNGEE. The CDR3 is CASSVEAQISYEQYF. CDR3 bases: TGTGCCAGCAGCGTAGAGGCCCAGATTTCCTACGAGCAGTACTTC.

Only one count was recorded for this clonotype. Because the CDR3's place on the DNA is in doubt, the DNA is left out and the CDR3 is given as listed by TCRdb. V and J are TRBV27 and TRBJ2-3; the table's D call, TRBD1, has no DNA check behind it. Looked up from germline, CDR1 is MNHEY and CDR2 is SMNVEV (reference sequence). The CDR3 is 16 residues long, ends included. CDR3 loop: CASSFEWGRGTDTRYF.

This clonotype was counted a few times. Being one base from a much bigger clone, this may be a read error. The J gene is TRBJ2-6, the V gene TRBV4-3; 8 bases agree with TRBD1. The CDR3 has 15 amino acids. Germline lookup yields CDR1 LGHNA and CDR2 YSLEER. CDR3 amino acids: CASRKDRAGVNVLTF. The DNA of the CDR3 is TGCGCCAGCAGAAAGGACAGGGCTGGGGTCAACGTCCTGACTTTC.

This clonotype was observed at least ten times. The chain is built from TRBV4-3 and TRBJ2-3; 7 bases are shared with TRBD2. The CDR3 sequence is 16 residues long. J was trimmed by 3 bases and V by 4 bases; bases with no gene match: 10. Germline V gives CDR1 LGHNA, CDR2 YSLEER. The CDR3 reads CASSRGGGFSTDTQYF. For the CDR3, the DNA is TGCGCCAGCAGCCGGGGCGGGGGATTCAGTACAGATACGCAGTATTTT.

In its sample, this clonotype was seen many times. The chain joins TRBV12-3 or TRBV12-4 to TRBJ2-5, with a possible D match to TRBD2 (5 bases). Trimming took off 5 bases at V and 4 bases at J, with 20 bases between the two ends. This CDR3 region has 16 residues. The CDR3 is CASSLLDSYGIETQYF. CDR3 DNA: TGTGCCAGCAGTCTTCTGGACTCATACGGAATAGAGACCCAGTACTTC.

This clonotype has at least ten counts. The rearrangement links TRBV20-1 to TRBJ2-2, with no clear D. Trimming stripped 6 bases from V and 5 bases from J, with 10 bases between. CDR1 and CDR2 from the germline V gene are DFQATT and SNEGSKA (reference sequence). The CDR3 spans 12 residues. Written as DNA, the CDR3 is TGCAGTGCGTCTCAAATGACCGGGGAGCTGTTTTTT. It is translated as CSASQMTGELFF.